Here is one T cell receptor beta chain with its context. The table lists this clonotype with many counts. Its recognized antigen is unknown. Base qualities were left out, and no much larger clone turns up one base away. Library method: 5' RACE. Sequencing instrument: NextSeq 500. To correct for sequencing error and PCR bias, the TCR library protocol tagged individual cDNA molecules with unique molecular identifiers. Both TCR alpha and beta chains were sequenced, and tight co-correlation was observed between alpha and beta sequence abundances in each sample. The study's own analysis went as follows. Decombinator V4 was used to annotate the V gene, J gene and CDR3 of the TCR sequences. TCRs were defined as expanded if a significant change between any two time points was detected under a Poisson model with p below 0.0001. TCR abundances were normalised to the total number of TCRs sequenced per sample and were expressed as counts per million. TRAV1-2 paired with TRAJ12, TRAJ20 or TRAJ33 defined MAIT TCRs, while TRAV10 paired with TRAJ18 defined iNKT TCRs. VDJdb, accessed 1 November 2021, was searched for CMV, EBV and SARS-CoV-2 annotated TCRs, with TCRs annotated for multiple antigens excluded. TCRdb passed the public sequencing reads through fastp at Q25 and MiXCR, retaining productive beta sequences. Duplicate CDR3 protein sequences are folded into a single record with the most common DNA and genes. The V and J calls shown here were made by TCRdb, not taken from the authors' results. This sample gives 87,000 or so distinct CDR3 sequences in total; 9% to 15% of them show up just once. The ten largest account for 5% to 8% of the sample.

The entry originates in a study of early T cells in non-severe SARS-CoV-2 infection (dated by TCRdb to the early 2020s). As for the study more broadly: TCR sequencing used bulk RNA from unsorted whole blood, so alpha and beta chains could not be paired.

The CDR3 numbers 16 residues from cysteine through phenylalanine. Only the CDR3 DNA is retained, 48 bases long and in frame from the first base. Looking up the germline V gene yields CDR1 MNHEY and CDR2 SVGEGT. The germline ends are 24 bases apart after V is trimmed by 6 bases and J by 10 bases. The paper as a whole reports these results and caveats: VDJdb matching was skewed toward anti-spike CD8 responses, so virus-specific expansions were likely underestimated and private and CD4 specificities were missed.

The study was a case-control design nested within a healthcare worker cohort in London, UK, with weekly nasopharyngeal swab PCR tests and blood sampling. Between 23 and 31 March 2020, the week of the UK lockdown, healthcare workers were enrolled and then followed up weekly for as long as 16 weeks. The clonotype was recovered from an adult who was a healthcare worker with PCR-confirmed SARS-CoV-2 infection or an uninfected control (not recorded which). The sequenced sample consisted of whole blood. The chain is encoded by TRBV6-2 or TRBV6-3 joined to TRBJ1-4, with a weak D call of TRBD1 (5 bases match). The DNA is TGTGCCAGCAGCATCAACTTCCGGGACGTGGAACGAAAACTGTTTTTT. This translates into CASSINFRDVERKLFF.